Sequencing of this TCR beta chain was carried out in a study of CD8 T cells in ankylosing spondylitis. Study-level findings and limits: Disease-associated clones were reportedly significantly overrepresented in matched ankylosing spondylitis synovial fluid.

TCRdb redid the calling of the 5' RACE reads with MiXCR, one entry per CDR3 protein. The table records nearly 350,000 distinct CDR3 sequences, approximately 14% of them present only once. Remarks on this clonotype: What it binds is unknown.

The CDR3 consists of 14 residues. The germline V gene encodes CDR1 MGHRA and CDR2 YSYEKL. V was pared by 0 bases and J by 0 bases, with 6 bases between. The receptor's source is a male donor with ankylosing spondylitis or in good health (not recorded which). Sequenced input: blood, either unsorted or a sorted T cell fraction (not recorded which). The V gene is TRBV4-1, the J gene TRBJ2-7; D gene unclear. The CDR3 loop reads CASSQEGHSYEQYF. Written as DNA, the CDR3 is TGCGCCAGCAGCCAAGAAGGGCACTCCTACGAGCAGTACTTC.